This record covers a single TCR beta chain. Its matching antigen is unknown. The sample belongs to a study of cytomegalovirus exposure and HLA in healthy donors. PCR primers comprised 60 Vbeta and 13 Jbeta primers. Generated by immunoSEQ multiplex PCR, the TCRdb table keeps only in-frame clones and is missing some. The table lists 95,000 to 100,000 clones, about four fifths of them singletons, with 3.7% in the top ten. The CDR3 is 13 residues long. The germline CDR1 and CDR2 sequences are SGHDT and YYEEEE. Trimming removed 4 bases at V and 4 bases at J, with 11 bases between. Study results and limitations: An assumption of roughly uniform sequencing depth across donors underlay the presence/absence analyses. Clonal expansion, a later analysis showed, was greater in HLA-associated TCR beta chains than in equally common others. TCR beta chain V- and J-gene trimming was linked, in a later analysis, to a missense variant in DCLRE1C.

Input material: PBMCs. This clonotype was obtained from a female donor in good health and CMV-seropositive. The chain carries TRBV5-6 and TRBJ2-5, with D perhaps TRBD1 (5 bases). CDR3 DNA sequence: TGTGCCAGCAGCACTCCAGGGCGAGAGACCCAGTACTTC. Protein product: CASSTPGRETQYF.